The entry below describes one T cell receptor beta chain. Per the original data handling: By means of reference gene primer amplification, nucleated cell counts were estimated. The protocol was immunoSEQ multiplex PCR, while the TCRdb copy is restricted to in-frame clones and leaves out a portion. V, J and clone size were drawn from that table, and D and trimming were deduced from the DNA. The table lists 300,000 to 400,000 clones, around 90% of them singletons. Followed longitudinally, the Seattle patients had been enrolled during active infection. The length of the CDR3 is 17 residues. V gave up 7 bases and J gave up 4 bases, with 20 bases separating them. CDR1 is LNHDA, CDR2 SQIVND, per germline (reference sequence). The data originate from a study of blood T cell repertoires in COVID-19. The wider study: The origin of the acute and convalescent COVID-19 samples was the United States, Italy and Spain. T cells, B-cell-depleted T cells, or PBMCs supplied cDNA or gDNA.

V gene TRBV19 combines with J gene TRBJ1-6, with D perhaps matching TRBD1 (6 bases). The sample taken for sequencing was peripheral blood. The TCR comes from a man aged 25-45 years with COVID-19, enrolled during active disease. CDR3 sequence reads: CASTAGPSQGYNSPLHF. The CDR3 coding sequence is TGTGCCAGTACTGCCGGTCCCTCACAGGGTTATAATTCACCCCTCCACTTT.